The table lists the clone carrying this T cell receptor beta chain with a few counts. Trimming took off 4 bases at V and 4 bases at J, with 8 bases between the two ends. Germline CDR1 reads KGHDR; CDR2 reads SFDVKD. This CDR3 is built from 13 residues. During its preparation, the TCRbeta library received unique molecular identifiers. TCRdb used MiXCR to reprocess the PCR reads, holding one entry per CDR3 protein. Here the sample spans about 510,000 distinct CDR3 sequences, around 10% being singletons. The sample originates from a study of T-cell reconstitution after alpha-beta-depleted transplantation in children.

The sequencing here drew on PBMCs, mostly from graft donor cells, taken 180 days after TCRalphabeta/CD19-depleted stem cell transplant. The rearrangement joins TRBV24-1 to TRBJ2-3; unclear D gene. This TCR was recovered from a female patient between 2 and 15 years old who had a stem cell transplant for aplastic anemia, so the T cells may come from the graft donor. CDR3 sequence reads: CATSDSGPDTQYF. The CDR3 DNA reads as TGTGCCACCAGTGACAGTGGGCCAGATACGCAGTATTTT.